The rows below give T cell receptor beta chains drawn from one sample of a study of blood T cell repertoires in COVID-19. Here immunoSEQ multiplex PCR was the method, and the copy in TCRdb shows in-frame clones only, minus some. The sample holds tens of thousands of clones, around 72% seen once. The source material was peripheral blood. The receptors here all came from a human donor with acute or convalescent COVID-19. The donor label of this sample is uncertain. CDR3s include the opening cysteine and the closing phenylalanine or tryptophan. D genes are given only for firm matches. Size is stated for part of the rows, as once, few or many counts, or as a class when the clone is expanded.

abundance: few
d_gene: .
j_gene: TRBJ2-1
v_gene: TRBV2
CDR3aa: CASGATGKGEQFF
CDR3nt: TGTGCCAGCGGGGCGACAGGCAAGGGTGAGCAGTTCTTC

abundance: .
d_gene: .
j_gene: TRBJ2-5
v_gene: TRBV19
CDR3aa: CASSTSVETQYF
CDR3nt: TGTGCCAGTAGTACCTCAGTGGAGACCCAGTACTTC

abundance: once
d_gene: .
j_gene: TRBJ1-5
v_gene: TRBV28
CDR3aa: CASIASLGQDDQPQHF
CDR3nt: TGTGCCAGCATCGCCTCCCTCGGACAAGACGATCAGCCCCAGCATTTT

abundance: .
d_gene: TRBD1
j_gene: TRBJ1-1
v_gene: TRBV7-2
CDR3aa: CASSSGGTGETEAFF
CDR3nt: TGTGCCAGCAGCTCAGGCGGGACAGGGGAGACTGAAGCTTTCTTT

abundance: .
d_gene: .
j_gene: TRBJ1-2
v_gene: TRBV30
CDR3aa: CAWSPTPNYGYTF
CDR3nt: TGTGCCTGGAGCCCAACTCCAAACTATGGCTACACCTTC

abundance: .
d_gene: .
j_gene: TRBJ2-3
v_gene: TRBV7-9
CDR3aa: CASSLGLGADTQYF
CDR3nt: TGTGCCAGCAGCTTAGGACTAGGGGCAGATACGCAGTATTTT

abundance: .
d_gene: .
j_gene: TRBJ1-5
v_gene: TRBV2
CDR3aa: CASSGDSPTLNQPQHF
CDR3nt: TGTGCCAGCAGTGGGGACTCTCCGACCCTCAATCAGCCCCAGCATTTT

abundance: .
d_gene: .
j_gene: TRBJ2-7
v_gene: TRBV4-1
CDR3aa: CASSQVGGNRYEQYF
CDR3nt: TGCGCCAGCAGCCAAGTAGGGGGAAATCGCTACGAGCAGTACTTC

abundance: .
d_gene: .
j_gene: TRBJ1-5
v_gene: TRBV4-3
CDR3aa: CASSQGHSQPQHF
CDR3nt: TGCGCCAGCAGCCAAGGACACAGTCAGCCCCAGCATTTT

abundance: .
d_gene: TRBD1
j_gene: TRBJ2-3
v_gene: TRBV18
CDR3aa: CASSPPRAGGDTQYF
CDR3nt: TGTGCCAGCTCACCACCGAGGGCAGGGGGAGATACGCAGTATTTT

abundance: .
d_gene: .
j_gene: TRBJ2-7
v_gene: TRBV7-2
CDR3aa: CASSLLSRAEYEQYF
CDR3nt: TGTGCCAGCAGCTTATTGTCCAGGGCTGAGTACGAGCAGTACTTC

abundance: .
d_gene: .
j_gene: TRBJ2-3
v_gene: TRBV28
CDR3aa: CASVAGGGPDTQYF
CDR3nt: TGTGCCAGCGTCGCAGGCGGGGGCCCAGATACGCAGTATTTT

abundance: .
d_gene: .
j_gene: TRBJ2-7
v_gene: TRBV7-2
CDR3aa: CASSLATEDKQYF
CDR3nt: TGTGCCAGCAGCTTAGCGACAGAGGACAAGCAGTACTTC

abundance: .
d_gene: TRBD2
j_gene: TRBJ2-1
v_gene: TRBV19
CDR3aa: CASSIQVLRGGRHEQFF
CDR3nt: TGTGCCAGTAGTATTCAGGTTCTACGGGGGGGCCGTCATGAGCAGTTCTTC

abundance: .
d_gene: .
j_gene: TRBJ1-5
v_gene: TRBV28
CDR3aa: CASIMGGGGNQPQHF
CDR3nt: TGTGCCAGCATCATGGGGGGTGGGGGCAATCAGCCCCAGCATTTT

abundance: .
d_gene: .
j_gene: TRBJ1-3
v_gene: TRBV4-1
CDR3aa: CASSQVGGNTIYF
CDR3nt: TGCGCCAGCAGCCAAGTCGGTGGAAACACCATATATTTT

abundance: few
d_gene: .
j_gene: TRBJ2-2
v_gene: TRBV3-1/TRBV3-2
CDR3aa: CASSQLRNTGELFF
CDR3nt: TGTGCCAGCAGCCAGCTGAGGAACACCGGGGAGCTGTTTTTT

abundance: .
d_gene: .
j_gene: TRBJ2-1
v_gene: TRBV7-3
CDR3aa: CASSLYLANYNEQFF
CDR3nt: TGTGCCAGCAGCTTATACCTAGCGAACTACAATGAGCAGTTCTTC

abundance: .
d_gene: .
j_gene: TRBJ2-3
v_gene: TRBV2
CDR3aa: CASTPGGDSTDTQYF
CDR3nt: TGTGCCAGCACCCCGGGCGGGGATAGCACAGATACGCAGTATTTT

abundance: .
d_gene: TRBD1
j_gene: TRBJ2-5
v_gene: TRBV6-1
CDR3aa: CASSDRGRIETQYF
CDR3nt: TGTGCCAGCAGTGACAGGGGGCGTATAGAGACCCAGTACTTC

abundance: .
d_gene: .
j_gene: TRBJ2-6
v_gene: TRBV5-1
CDR3aa: CASSLTPPGANVLTF
CDR3nt: TGCGCCAGCAGCTTGACACCACCTGGGGCCAACGTCCTGACTTTC

abundance: .
d_gene: .
j_gene: TRBJ2-1
v_gene: TRBV2
CDR3aa: CASIKLDSRNEQFF
CDR3nt: TGTGCCAGCATCAAACTGGACTCAAGGAATGAGCAGTTCTTC

abundance: .
d_gene: .
j_gene: TRBJ2-7
v_gene: TRBV13
CDR3aa: CASSFRGAGEYEQYF
CDR3nt: TGTGCCAGCAGCTTCCGGGGGGCGGGAGAGTACGAGCAGTACTTC

abundance: .
d_gene: .
j_gene: TRBJ2-4
v_gene: TRBV7-2
CDR3aa: CASSPRMESIQYF
CDR3nt: TGTGCCAGCAGCCCCCGGATGGAGAGCATTCAGTACTTC

abundance: .
d_gene: TRBD2
j_gene: TRBJ2-5
v_gene: TRBV6-5
CDR3aa: CAGTGLAGGHRTQYF
CDR3nt: TGTGCCGGCACCGGACTAGCGGGGGGCCACCGGACCCAGTACTTC

abundance: .
d_gene: .
j_gene: TRBJ2-7
v_gene: TRBV15
CDR3aa: CATSRGSSYEQYF
CDR3nt: TGTGCCACCAGCAGGGGCAGTTCCTACGAGCAGTACTTC

abundance: .
d_gene: TRBD2
j_gene: TRBJ2-1
v_gene: TRBV28
CDR3aa: CASTIGSSGVTYNEQFF
CDR3nt: TGTGCCAGCACTATTGGGTCTAGCGGGGTCACCTACAATGAGCAGTTCTTC

abundance: .
d_gene: .
j_gene: TRBJ2-1
v_gene: TRBV28
CDR3aa: CASSFVTGRWTYNEQFF
CDR3nt: TGTGCCAGCAGTTTCGTGACAGGGAGGTGGACATACAATGAGCAGTTCTTC

abundance: .
d_gene: TRBD2
j_gene: TRBJ2-3
v_gene: TRBV2
CDR3aa: CASSEREGDTQYF
CDR3nt: TGTGCCAGCAGTGAGCGGGAGGGAGATACGCAGTATTTT

abundance: .
d_gene: TRBD2
j_gene: TRBJ2-7
v_gene: TRBV5-1
CDR3aa: CASRFLAGGYEQYF
CDR3nt: TGCGCCAGCAGGTTTCTAGCGGGAGGTTACGAGCAGTACTTC

abundance: .
d_gene: .
j_gene: TRBJ2-1
v_gene: TRBV27
CDR3aa: CASSSLGGGRSYNEQFF
CDR3nt: TGTGCCAGCAGTTCTCTGGGGGGGGGCCGCTCCTACAATGAGCAGTTCTTC

abundance: few
d_gene: TRBD1
j_gene: TRBJ1-5
v_gene: TRBV6-1
CDR3aa: CASSEPRAGQNRSPQHF
CDR3nt: TGTGCCAGCAGTGAACCAAGGGCGGGACAGAATAGATCGCCCCAGCATTTT

abundance: .
d_gene: .
j_gene: TRBJ2-3
v_gene: TRBV10-2
CDR3aa: CASSAGFRTDTQYF
CDR3nt: TGCGCCAGCAGCGCGGGGTTCCGCACAGATACGCAGTATTTT

abundance: once
d_gene: TRBD1
j_gene: TRBJ2-7
v_gene: TRBV19
CDR3aa: CASSIARGQGRGYEQYF
CDR3nt: TGTGCCAGTAGTATCGCTCGGGGACAGGGCCGAGGGTACGAGCAGTACTTC

abundance: .
d_gene: .
j_gene: TRBJ1-2
v_gene: TRBV18
CDR3aa: CASSQREVAGYTF
CDR3nt: TGTGCCAGCTCACAAAGGGAGGTTGCTGGCTACACCTTC

abundance: .
d_gene: TRBD2
j_gene: TRBJ2-3
v_gene: TRBV24-1
CDR3aa: CATSDFPREGTDTQYF
CDR3nt: TGTGCCACCAGTGATTTCCCACGGGAGGGCACAGATACGCAGTATTTT

abundance: .
d_gene: .
j_gene: TRBJ1-6
v_gene: TRBV21-1
CDR3aa: CASSKKSRRQGLTYNSPLHF
CDR3nt: TGTGCCAGCAGCAAAAAATCTAGACGACAGGGGTTGACCTATAATTCACCCCTCCACTTT

abundance: .
d_gene: .
j_gene: TRBJ2-6
v_gene: TRBV5-4
CDR3aa: CASSSPREFSGANVLTF
CDR3nt: TGTGCCAGCAGCTCCCCCCGGGAATTCTCTGGGGCCAACGTCCTGACTTTC

abundance: .
d_gene: .
j_gene: TRBJ2-6
v_gene: TRBV5-1
CDR3aa: CASSLTGTPISGANVLTF
CDR3nt: TGCGCCAGCAGCTTGACCGGGACACCGATCTCTGGGGCCAACGTCCTGACTTTC

abundance: .
d_gene: .
j_gene: TRBJ2-7
v_gene: TRBV19
CDR3aa: CASSPPRGSAFSYEQYF
CDR3nt: TGTGCCAGTAGTCCACCGCGGGGCAGCGCCTTCTCCTACGAGCAGTACTTC

abundance: .
d_gene: TRBD1
j_gene: TRBJ2-4
v_gene: TRBV10-1
CDR3aa: CASSDRAPGDIQYF
CDR3nt: TGCGCCAGTTCGGACAGGGCGCCGGGCGACATTCAGTACTTC

abundance: .
d_gene: TRBD1
j_gene: TRBJ2-5
v_gene: TRBV19
CDR3aa: CASSRRQGAGETQYF
CDR3nt: TGTGCCAGTAGTAGACGACAGGGGGCAGGGGAGACCCAGTACTTC

abundance: .
d_gene: TRBD1
j_gene: TRBJ2-7
v_gene: TRBV11-3
CDR3aa: CASSLEQPGQGAYSIRYEQYF
CDR3nt: TGTGCCAGCAGCTTAGAACAACCGGGACAGGGGGCGTATTCAATCCGCTACGAGCAGTACTTC

abundance: .
d_gene: .
j_gene: TRBJ1-2
v_gene: TRBV28
CDR3aa: CASSPLGGGGLFYGYTF
CDR3nt: TGTGCCAGCAGTCCTTTGGGGGGAGGGGGATTGTTTTATGGCTACACCTTC

abundance: few
d_gene: .
j_gene: TRBJ1-2
v_gene: TRBV10-1
CDR3aa: CASSVGPRSGYTF
CDR3nt: TGCGCCAGCAGTGTGGGTCCTAGGTCTGGCTACACCTTC

abundance: medium-sized
d_gene: .
j_gene: TRBJ2-1
v_gene: TRBV19
CDR3aa: CASSPGQGGSYNEQFF
CDR3nt: TGTGCCAGTAGTCCAGGGCAGGGAGGCTCGTACAATGAGCAGTTCTTC

abundance: .
d_gene: .
j_gene: TRBJ2-6
v_gene: TRBV19
CDR3aa: CASSDRSGANVLTF
CDR3nt: TGTGCCAGTAGCGACAGGTCTGGGGCCAACGTCCTGACTTTC